In this sample, the clone carrying this T cell receptor (beta chain) turned up a few times. Its antigen is currently unknown. This sample was included in a study of T cell repertoires in cytomegalovirus infection. Study in general: As its CMV epitopes, the study selected recently identified HLA-C-restricted and well-studied HLA-B-restricted targets. CMV infection plus the matching HLA type was flagged by public TCR beta signatures. Whole-study results and caveats: CMV carriers having the relevant HLA were flagged by cumulative public TCR beta family frequency. Ex vivo responses were dominated by HLA-C-restricted CMV-specific TCR beta clonotypes.

This CDR3 spans 13 amino acids. CDR1 and CDR2 (germline): MDHEN, SYDVKM. Trimming cost V 6 bases and J 5 bases, with 14 bases left between them. TCRdb re-called the reads with MiXCR, one entry per CDR3 protein. The table records roughly 700,000 distinct CDR3 sequences, 30% to 35% of them present only once. The sequence derives from a human donor in good health (CMV status not recorded). Some clones in this sample may be carry-over from other donors' samples. The chain uses TRBV28 and TRBJ2-7; D gene uncertain. The source was cultured PBMCs, collected from culture after CMV antigen stimulation. CDR3 bases: TGTGCCAGCAGCCTCGCTGGACCCCACGAGCAGTACTTC. Protein: CASSLAGPHEQYF.